The 11 T cell receptor beta chains below come from one sample, sequenced in a study of blood T cell repertoires in COVID-19. Sequencing used immunoSEQ multiplex PCR; TCRdb keeps in-frame clones, though not all of them. The top ten clones hold 11% of a sample with some 90,000 clones, 70% to 85% of them seen once. Sequencing was carried out using peripheral blood. The receptors come from a man in his 70s with active or convalescent COVID-19.

This chain connects TRBV12-3 or TRBV12-4 to TRBJ1-1; D might be TRBD1 (6 bases). V was clipped by 3 bases and J by 7 bases, with 12 bases between them. The CDR3 is 13 amino acids. Here the CDR3 reads CASSLRGRIEAFF. Here the CDR3 DNA reads TGTGCCAGCAGTTTGCGGGGGCGGATTGAAGCTTTCTTT.

J is TRBJ2-7 and V is TRBV14; TRBD1 matches 8 bases. The germline CDR1 and CDR2 sequences are SGHDN and FVKESK. Trimming took 6 bases from V and 1 from J; bases not matched to a gene: 8. The CDR3 is made up of 15 amino acids. For the CDR3, the DNA is TGTGCCAGCAGTCGACAGGGGATGGGATCCTACGAGCAGTACTTC. Translating it yields CASSRQGMGSYEQYF. Looking up the rest from reference TRBV14 and TRBJ2-7 gives the full variable domain: EAGVTQFPSHSVIEKGQTVTLRCDPISGHDNLYWYRRVMGKEIKFLLHFVKESKQDESGMPNNRFLAERTGGTYSTLKVQPAELEDSGVYFCASSRQGMGSYEQYFGPGTRLTVT.

The rearrangement joins TRBV19 to TRBJ1-3; 7 bases are a match to TRBD1. This CDR3 is 15 amino acids long. Germline V gives CDR1 LNHDA, CDR2 SQIVND (reference sequence). The junction had 11 bases not matched to a gene; V was cut back by 10 bases and J by 2 bases. The CDR3 coding sequence is TGTGCCATCAAAAAGTACAGGGGAGCTGGAAACACCATATATTTT. Translated: CAIKKYRGAGNTIYF. The full variable domain, with the rest looked up from reference TRBV19 and TRBJ1-3, is DGGITQSPKYLFRKEGQNVTLSCEQNLNHDAMYWYRQDPGQGLRLIYYSQIVNDFQKGDIAEGYSVSREKKESFPLTVTSAQKNPTAFYLCAIKKYRGAGNTIYFGEGSWLTVV.

The chain uses TRBV12-5 and TRBJ2-7, with 11 bases identical to TRBD2. The germline gives CDR1 LGHNT, CDR2 FRNRAP. The CDR3 loop spans 14 amino acids. V dropped 7 bases and J dropped 3; count of bases not matched to a gene: 5. The CDR3 bases are TGTGCTAGTGCCAATAGCGGGGGGGACTACGAGCAGTACTTC. It encodes CASANSGGDYEQYF.

This clone was picked up a small number of times. The genes are TRBV10-3 and TRBJ2-1, with 8 positions matching TRBD2. This CDR3 is 13 amino acids long. The ends lost 9 bases at V and 9 bases at J; junction bases unmatched: 10. In germline, CDR1 is ENHRY, CDR2 SYGVKD. In DNA, the CDR3 is TGTGCCATATCGGGGACTAGTCATCCTGAGCAGTTCTTC. Amino acids: CAISGTSHPEQFF.

The chain uses TRBV6-6 and TRBJ2-7; the match to TRBD2 covers 13 bases. The CDR3 consists of 14 residues. The germline V gene has CDR1 MNHNY and CDR2 SVGAGI (reference sequence). Trimming at V came to 6 bases and at J to 4 bases, leaving 3 bases not matched to a gene. The CDR3 sequence: CASRLTSGGYEQYF. The CDR3 DNA reads TGTGCCAGCAGGCTGACTAGCGGGGGGTACGAGCAGTACTTC.

J is TRBJ1-5 and V is TRBV3-1 (or the pseudogene TRBV3-2); TRBD1 might be the D (5 bases). The germline V and J ends were trimmed by 3 bases and 4 bases, with 13 bases remaining between them. Looked up from germline, CDR1 is LGHDT and CDR2 is YNNKEL (reference sequence). The CDR3 covers 15 residues. CDR3 residues: CASSQAVGGNQPQHF. The CDR3 DNA is TGTGCCAGCAGCCAGGCCGTCGGGGGGAATCAGCCCCAGCATTTT.

This rearrangement joins TRBV7-9 to TRBJ2-3; 7 bases line up with TRBD2. The CDR3 consists of 15 residues. The V segment lost 5 bases and the J segment 3 bases; nucleotides outside the gene matches: 8. CDR1 and CDR2 from the germline V gene are SEHNR and FQNEAQ (reference sequence). CDR3 sequence reads: CASSPRAGGTDTQYF. The CDR3 DNA follows: TGTGCCAGCAGCCCTAGGGCCGGGGGGACAGATACGCAGTATTTT.

The chain links TRBV5-5 to TRBJ2-5; perhaps TRBD1 as D (6 bases). This CDR3 region has 15 residues. Looked up from germline, CDR1 is SGHKS and CDR2 is YYEKEE (reference sequence). Trimming shortened V by 0 bases and J by 10 bases, and 19 bases separated the two germline ends. CDR3 nucleotides: TGTGCCAGCAGCTTGGGGGGGACGGTTCCAGGGGACCAGTACTTC. Translated, it gives CASSLGGTVPGDQYF.

This chain uses TRBV7-2 with TRBJ1-2, with 8 bases lining up with TRBD1. With 3 bases clipped from V and 5 bases from J, the junction kept 14 bases outside the gene matches. Per germline, CDR1 SGHTA and CDR2 FQGNSA. The CDR3 covers 17 residues. CDR3 DNA: TGTGCCAGCAGCTTCACCCCTATTGCAGGGGGCCATTATGGCTACACCTTC. Translation gives CASSFTPIAGGHYGYTF.

The gene calls are TRBV12-3 or TRBV12-4 and TRBJ1-2, with unresolved D. The V end was cut by 6 bases, the J end by 2 bases, with 7 bases between. The CDR3 runs 12 residues. CDR3 bases: TGTGCCAGCAGCAGATTAAACTATGGCTACACCTTC. This encodes CASSRLNYGYTF.